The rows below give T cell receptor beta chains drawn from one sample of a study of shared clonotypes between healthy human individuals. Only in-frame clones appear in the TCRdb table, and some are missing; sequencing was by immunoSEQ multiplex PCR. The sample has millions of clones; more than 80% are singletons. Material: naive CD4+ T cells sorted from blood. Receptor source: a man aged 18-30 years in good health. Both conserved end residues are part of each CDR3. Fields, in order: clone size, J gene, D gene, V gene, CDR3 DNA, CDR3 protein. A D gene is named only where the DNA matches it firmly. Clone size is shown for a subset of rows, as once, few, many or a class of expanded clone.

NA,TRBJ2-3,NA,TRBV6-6,TGTGCCAGCAGCATAGCTGACGATACGCAGTATTTT,CASSIADDTQYF
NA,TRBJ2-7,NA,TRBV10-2,TGCGCGATGGGGGACACTTCCTACGAGCAGTACTTC,CAMGDTSYEQYF
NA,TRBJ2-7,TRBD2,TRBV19,TGTGCCAGTAGTGATGGACTAGCGGGGCCTACCTACGAGCAGTACTTC,CASSDGLAGPTYEQYF
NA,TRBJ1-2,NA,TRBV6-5,TGTGCCAGCAGTTACTCCCCGGGTGACTCGGGTGGCTACACCTTC,CASSYSPGDSGGYTF
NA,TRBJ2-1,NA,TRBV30,TGTGCCTGGAGTGTAACAGGGATCAATGAGCAGTTCTTC,CAWSVTGINEQFF
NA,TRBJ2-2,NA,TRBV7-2,TGTGCCAGCATCGCGGGGTCCAACACCGGGGAGCTGTTTTTT,CASIAGSNTGELFF
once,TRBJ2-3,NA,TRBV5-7,TGTGCCAGCAGCTTCGACACAGATACGCAGTATTTT,CASSFDTDTQYF
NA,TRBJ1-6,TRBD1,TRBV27,TGTGCCAGCAGTTTACGGGACAGGGGGAGGAATTCACCCCTCCACTTT,CASSLRDRGRNSPLHF
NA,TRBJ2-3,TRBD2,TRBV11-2,TGTGCCAGCAGCCTCTACTTACTAGCGGGAAAGTTCGATACGCAGTATTTT,CASSLYLLAGKFDTQYF
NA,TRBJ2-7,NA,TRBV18,TGTGCCAGCTCGCCGGGACACTCCTACGAGCAGTACTTC,CASSPGHSYEQYF
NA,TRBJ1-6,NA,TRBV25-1,TGTGCCAGCAGATCGAGCTCCTATAATTCACCCCTCCACTTT,CASRSSSYNSPLHF
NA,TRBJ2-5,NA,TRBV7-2,TGTGCCAGCAGCTTAGAGTCTAGCCCACAAGAGACCCAGTACTTC,CASSLESSPQETQYF
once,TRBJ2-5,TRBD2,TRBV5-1,TGCGCCAGCAGGGTTGGCGGGAGGGGACCAGAGACCCAGTACTTC,CASRVGGRGPETQYF
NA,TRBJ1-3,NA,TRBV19,TGTGCCAGTAGTTCACATTCCTCTGCTGGAAACACCATATATTTT,CASSSHSSAGNTIYF
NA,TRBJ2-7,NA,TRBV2,TGTGCCAGCAGTGAAGAGGCCCTGGACCCCTACGAGCAGTACTTC,CASSEEALDPYEQYF
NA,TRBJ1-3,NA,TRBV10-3,TGTGCCATCAAGCCATCGTCATACTCTGGAAACACCATATATTTT,CAIKPSSYSGNTIYF
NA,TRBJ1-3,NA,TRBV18,TGTGCCAGCTCACCCGGAGGGCAGGAGAACACCATATATTTT,CASSPGGQENTIYF
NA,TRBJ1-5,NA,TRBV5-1,TGCGCCAGCAGCTTACGGGGAGGTGAGCCCCAGCATTTT,CASSLRGGEPQHF
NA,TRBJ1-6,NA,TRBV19,TGTGCCAGTCGCTTCTCGAGGGTGAATAATTCACCCCTCCACTTT,CASRFSRVNNSPLHF
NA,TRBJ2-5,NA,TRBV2,TGTGCCAGCAGTCCAGGGACCGTTCGCGAGACCCAGTACTTC,CASSPGTVRETQYF
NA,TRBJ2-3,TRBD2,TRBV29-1,TGCAGCGTTGCGACTAGCGGGGGCGCTGGAGATACGCAGTATTTT,CSVATSGGAGDTQYF
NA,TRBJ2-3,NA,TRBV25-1,TGTGCCAGCAGTCACCGGGACGGGGGAGACCTTCAAGATACGCAGTATTTT,CASSHRDGGDLQDTQYF
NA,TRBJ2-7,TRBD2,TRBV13,TGTGCCAGCAGCTCCATCCGCTCCGGGGGGTACGAGCAGTACTTC,CASSSIRSGGYEQYF
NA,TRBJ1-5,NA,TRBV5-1,TGCGCCAGCAGCTTGGACAGCGCCAATCAGCCCCAGCATTTT,CASSLDSANQPQHF
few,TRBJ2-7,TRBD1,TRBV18,TGTGCCAGCTCACGGGACAGGAACGAGCAGTACTTC,CASSRDRNEQYF
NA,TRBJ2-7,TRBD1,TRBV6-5,TGTGCCAGCTGCCGGGACAGGACCTCCTACGAGCAGTACTTC,CASCRDRTSYEQYF
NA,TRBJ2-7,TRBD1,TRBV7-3,TGTGCCAGCAGCCCACAGGGGGCCGGGACCTACGAGCAGTACTTC,CASSPQGAGTYEQYF
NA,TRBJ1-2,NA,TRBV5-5,TGTGCCAGCAGCTTGGTCGGCGCCTATAACGATGGCTACACCTTC,CASSLVGAYNDGYTF
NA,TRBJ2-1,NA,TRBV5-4,TGTGCCAGCAGCCGGACGGATGTGAGGTCCTACAATGAGCAGTTCTTC,CASSRTDVRSYNEQFF
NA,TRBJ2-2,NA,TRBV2,TGTGCCAGCAGTGTTCTTATAACCGGGGAGCTGTTTTTT,CASSVLITGELFF
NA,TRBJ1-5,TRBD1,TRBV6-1,TGTGCCAGCAGTGCCGAGACAGGGCTTAATCAGCCCCAGCATTTT,CASSAETGLNQPQHF
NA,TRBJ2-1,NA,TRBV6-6,TGTGCCAGCAGTCGACTTCGGGGTGACAATGAGCAGTTCTTC,CASSRLRGDNEQFF
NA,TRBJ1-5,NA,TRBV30,TGTGCCTGGAGTTCGTATAGCAATCAGCCCCAGCATTTT,CAWSSYSNQPQHF
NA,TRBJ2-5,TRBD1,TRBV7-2,TGTGCCAGCACCCTGGACAGGGGTACAGAGACCCAGTACTTC,CASTLDRGTETQYF
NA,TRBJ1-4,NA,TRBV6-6,TGTGCCAGCAGTTACTCTCAGGGAGGTGAAAAACTGTTTTTT,CASSYSQGGEKLFF
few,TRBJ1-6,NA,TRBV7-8,TGTGCCAGCAGCAATCGTTACGCCCTCCACTTT,CASSNRYALHF
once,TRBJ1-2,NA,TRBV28,TGTGCCAGCAGTCCCGAAAGGAACTATGGCTACACCTTC,CASSPERNYGYTF
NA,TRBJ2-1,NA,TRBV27,TGTGCCAGCAGTTTTGGGCTAGCATACAATGAGCAGTTCTTC,CASSFGLAYNEQFF
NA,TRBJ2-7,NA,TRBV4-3,TGCGCCAGCAGCCAAAGAAAGGGGGTCGGTTTACACGAGCAGTACTTC,CASSQRKGVGLHEQYF
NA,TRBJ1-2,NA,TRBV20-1,TGCAGTGCTCAGAACCCGTATGGCTACACCTTC,CSAQNPYGYTF
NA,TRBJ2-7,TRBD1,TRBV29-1,TGCAGCGTTGCTGGGACAGGACTCGAGCAGTACTTC,CSVAGTGLEQYF
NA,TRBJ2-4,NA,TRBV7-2,TGTGCCAGCAGCCCCATAGAAGCCAAAAACATTCAGTACTTC,CASSPIEAKNIQYF
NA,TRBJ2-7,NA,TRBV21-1,TGTGCCAGCACCTCCGGGACAGCGGGACCGGATTACGAGCAGTACTTC,CASTSGTAGPDYEQYF
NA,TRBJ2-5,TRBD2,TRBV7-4,TGTGCCAGCAGCAACTTACGGGGGGAGGAGGAGACCCAGTACTTC,CASSNLRGEEETQYF
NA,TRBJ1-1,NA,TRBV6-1,TGTGCCAGCAGTGATGGGGGGCTCATGAACACTGAAGCTTTCTTT,CASSDGGLMNTEAFF
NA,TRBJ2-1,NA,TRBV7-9,TGTGCCAGCAGCTTAGGGAGAGGTTCCTACAATGAGCAGTTCTTC,CASSLGRGSYNEQFF
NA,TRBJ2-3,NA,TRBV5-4,TGTGCCAGCAGCCCCCCCACCGGTAATACGCAGTATTTT,CASSPPTGNTQYF
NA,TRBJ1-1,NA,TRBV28,TGTGCCAGCAGTTTATACACTCGTGAAGCTTTCTTT,CASSLYTREAFF
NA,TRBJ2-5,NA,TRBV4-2,TGTGCCAGCAGCCAAGATACGGGGGCGACGCGGGAGACCCAGTACTTC,CASSQDTGATRETQYF
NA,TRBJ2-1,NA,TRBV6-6,TGTGCCAGCAGTTTGGGCAAGCAGTTCTTC,CASSLGKQFF
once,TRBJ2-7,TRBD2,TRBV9,TGTGCCAGCAGCGTAGCTAGCGGGTTCTACGAGCAGTACTTC,CASSVASGFYEQYF
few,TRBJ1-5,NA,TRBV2,TGTGCCAGCAGTGGGACCCCCCTTCAGCCCCAGCATTTT,CASSGTPLQPQHF
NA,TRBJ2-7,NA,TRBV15,TGTGCCACCAGCAGAGCCCACGGCTACTACGAGCAGTACTTC,CATSRAHGYYEQYF
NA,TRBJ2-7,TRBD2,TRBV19,TGTGCCAGTAGTGGAGCGGGAGGGACCTACGAGCAGTACTTC,CASSGAGGTYEQYF